The 14 T cell receptor beta chains below all came from one sample that was sequenced in a study of CD4 T cells in relation to SARS-CoV-2 and coronaviruses. The method was immunoSEQ multiplex PCR; TCRdb's version includes in-frame clones alone and lacks a portion of them. The sample lists some 20,000 clones; around 80% were seen once. Before the COVID-19 pandemic, during about 2010-2018, CD4+ T cells were taken from unexposed donors. After about 11 days of culture, CD4+ T cells were isolated. No antigen has been assigned to these receptors. The specimen was CD4+ T cells from PBMCs, cultured in vitro. These receptors were obtained from a human donor in good health.

The chain recombines TRBV9 with TRBJ2-1, with TRBD2 matching 9 bases. The trim removed 4 bases at V and 8 bases at J, leaving 16 bases unmatched. The CDR3 totals 17 residues. The germline V gene encodes CDR1 SGDLS and CDR2 YYNGEE. The CDR3 spells CASSSQSGTSPFYEQFF. The CDR3 nucleotides read TGTGCCAGCAGCTCCCAGTCCGGGACTAGCCCCTTCTATGAGCAGTTCTTC. The full variable domain, its missing parts supplied by reference TRBV9 and TRBJ2-1, is DSGVTQTPKHLITATGQRVTLRCSPRSGDLSVYWYQQSLDQGLQFLIQYYNGEERAKGNILERFSAQQFPDLHSELNLSSLELGDSALYFCASSSQSGTSPFYEQFFGPGTRLTVL.

V usage is TRBV6-6 and J usage is TRBJ1-6; D may be TRBD1 (6 bases). The V gene lost 2 bases and the J gene lost 9 bases, with 14 bases spanning the gap. The CDR3 sequence is 15 residues long. CDR1 is MNHNY and CDR2 is SVGAGI in the germline V gene (reference sequence). Written as DNA, the CDR3 is TGTGCCAGCAGTTACCCCGGACAGCGCGGTTCACCCCTCCACTTT. It codes for CASSYPGQRGSPLHF.

CDR3 coding DNA: TGTGCCAGCCCCGGGACAGGGAGCACGAGCAATGGCTACACCTTC. As protein: CASPGTGSTSNGYTF. V gene TRBV2 combines with J gene TRBJ1-2; TRBD1 matches at 9 bases. CDR3 length equals 15 residues. The germline CDR1 and CDR2 sequences are SNHLY and FYNNEI. The V gene end was trimmed by 8 bases and the J gene end by 6 bases; junction bases not matched to a gene: 13.

The chain recombines TRBV12-5 with TRBJ2-7; D is unclear. This CDR3 has 11 residues. V gave up 6 bases and J gave up 6 bases, with 9 bases separating them. CDR1 is LGHNT and CDR2 is FRNRAP in the germline V gene. CDR3 nucleotide sequence: TGTGCTAGTGGGCTAGGCCTCGAGCAGTACTTC. Its protein is CASGLGLEQYF.

CDR3 bases: TGTGCCTGGAGTGGAGGGGACAGGGTCTACAATGAGCAGTTCTTC. As protein: CAWSGGDRVYNEQFF. The V and J genes are TRBV30 and TRBJ2-1; 9 nucleotides agree with TRBD1. The CDR3 contains 15 residues. CDR1 GTSNPN and CDR2 SVGIG come from the germline V gene (reference sequence). Unmatched junction bases numbered 4, after V lost 1 base and J lost 3 bases.

In DNA form, the CDR3 reads TGTGCCAGCAGTGAAAGCTGGGGACGCAACGAGCAGTACTTC. Translation: CASSESWGRNEQYF. The chain carries TRBV6-1 and TRBJ2-7; D could derive from TRBD1 or TRBD2 (5 bases each). The CDR3 totals 14 residues. CDR1 is MNHNS and CDR2 is SASEGT in the germline V gene. The V end was cut by 2 bases, the J end by 5 bases, with 13 bases between.

A single count supports this clone. This chain's CDR3 is CASSPGLALDEQYF. The CDR3 DNA sequence: TGTGCCAGCTCACCAGGCCTAGCTCTCGACGAGCAGTACTTC. This chain connects TRBV18 to TRBJ2-7; tentatively, D is TRBD2 (5 bases). Germline lookup yields CDR1 KGHSH and CDR2 LQKENI. V was trimmed by 2 bases and J by 5 bases, leaving 13 bases between them. CDR3 size: 14 residues. Full variable domain (remainder filled in from reference TRBV18 and TRBJ2-7): NAGVMQNPRHLVRRRGQEARLRCSPMKGHSHVYWYRQLPEEGLKFMVYLQKENIIDESGMPKERFSAEFPKEGPSILRIQQVVRGDSAAYFCASSPGLALDEQYFGPGTRLTVT.

The chain is built from TRBV5-6 and TRBJ2-3; D gene unclear. Trimming stripped 4 bases from V and 0 bases from J, with 6 bases between. The CDR3 contains 13 residues. Per germline, CDR1 SGHDT and CDR2 YYEEEE. CDR3 DNA sequence: TGTGCCAGCAGCGCAGAGAGCACAGATACGCAGTATTTT. This gives the protein CASSAESTDTQYF.

The rearrangement joins TRBV5-4 to TRBJ1-1, with D perhaps matching TRBD1 (5 bases). The V gene's germline CDR1 is SGHNT and CDR2 YYREEE (reference sequence). This CDR3 has 14 residues. Trimming took 4 bases from V and 2 from J, leaving 12 bases between them. As DNA, the CDR3 is TGTGCCAGCAGCCCGGGGGATTTAAACACTGAAGCTTTCTTT. Residues: CASSPGDLNTEAFF.

This clone was found a few times. The chain links TRBV5-6 to TRBJ2-6; no firm D call. Germline-derived CDR1 and CDR2 are SGHDT and YYEEEE. The CDR3 runs to 18 residues. The ends were cut back, 4 bases at V and 0 bases at J, with 17 bases in the middle. CDR3 nucleotides: TGTGCCAGCAGCCCGGCAAGGACGGCCCACTCTGGGGCCAACGTCCTGACTTTC. Its protein is CASSPARTAHSGANVLTF. Using reference TRBV5-6 and TRBJ2-6 for the parts outside the CDR3, the full variable domain is DAGVTQSPTHLIKTRGQQVTLRCSPKSGHDTVSWYQQALGQGPQFIFQYYEEEERQRGNFPDRFSGHQFPNYSSELNVNALLLGDSALYLCASSPARTAHSGANVLTFGAGSRLTVL.

The genes are TRBV7-9 and TRBJ2-1; 7 nucleotides agree with TRBD1. The CDR3 contains 17 residues. CDR1 and CDR2 from the germline V gene are SEHNR and FQNEAQ (reference sequence). The V gene end was trimmed by 2 bases and the J gene end by 0 bases; junction bases not matched to a gene: 7. The CDR3 DNA reads as TGTGCCAGCAGCTTATCAGGACAGGAGAGCTCCTACAATGAGCAGTTCTTC. It specifies CASSLSGQESSYNEQFF. The variable domain in full, with the rest retrieved from reference TRBV7-9 and TRBJ2-1, is DTGVSQNPRHKITKRGQNVTFRCDPISEHNRLYWYRQTLGQGPEFLTYFQNEAQLEKSRLLSDRFSAERPKGSFSTLEIQRTEQGDSAMYLCASSLSGQESSYNEQFFGPGTRLTVL.

The chain links TRBV5-1 to TRBJ2-3; D is unresolved. The CDR3 length is 15 residues. Trimming shortened V by 0 bases and J by 2 bases, and 10 bases separated the two germline ends. Germline V gives CDR1 SGHRS, CDR2 YFSETQ. CDR3 loop: CASSLVGPPTDTQYF. The CDR3 bases are TGCGCCAGCAGCTTGGTGGGTCCCCCCACAGATACGCAGTATTTT.

The V and J genes are TRBV5-1 and TRBJ2-1, with a tentative D call TRBD1 (5 bases). Trimming took off 0 bases at V and 2 bases at J, with 12 bases between the two ends. The V gene's germline CDR1 is SGHRS and CDR2 YFSETQ. CDR3 length: 16 residues. The CDR3 region has the DNA TGCGCCAGCAGCTTGGCCGTCAGGGTACCCTACAATGAGCAGTTCTTC. This sequence encodes CASSLAVRVPYNEQFF.

In DNA, the CDR3 is TGCGCCAGCAGCTTGGGACAACCGGACAGGGGAAGGCAGTTCTTC. It yields the protein CASSLGQPDRGRQFF. The genes are TRBV5-1 and TRBJ2-1; 9 bases align to TRBD1. V was clipped by 0 bases and J by 12 bases; unmatched bases: 10. The CDR3 spans 15 residues. The V gene's germline CDR1 is SGHRS and CDR2 YFSETQ. The full variable domain, in which reference TRBV5-1 and TRBJ2-1 provide the parts outside the CDR3, is KAGVTQTPRYLIKTRGQQVTLSCSPISGHRSVSWYQQTPGQGLQFLFEYFSETQRNKGNFPGRFSGRQFSNSRSEMNVSTLELGDSALYLCASSLGQPDRGRQFFGPGTRLTVL.